This T cell receptor beta chain originates from a study of technical replicates of blood from a handful of donors. Profiled with immunoSEQ multiplex PCR; TCRdb holds only in-frame clones, not every one. There are roughly 65,000 clones in the sample; about 87% occur only once, and around 4.6% lies in the top ten. After removal of 4 bases from V and 0 bases from J, the junction contained 8 bases not matched to a gene. This CDR3 comprises 17 residues. Looked up from germline, CDR1 is SGHNT and CDR2 is YYREEE (reference sequence). The source is a human donor in good health. Some clones in this sample may be carry-over from other donors' samples. This chain connects TRBV5-4 to TRBJ2-2, with 8 bases lining up with TRBD2. Sequenced input: PBMCs. CDR3 sequence reads: CASSTKLAAANTGELFF. As DNA, the CDR3 is TGTGCCAGCAGCACGAAACTAGCGGCAGCGAACACCGGGGAGCTGTTTTTT.